The 17 T cell receptor beta chains in this list originate from one sample, sequenced in a study of early T cells in non-severe SARS-CoV-2 infection. One entry per CDR3 protein results from TCRdb running MiXCR on the 5' RACE reads. The repertoire holds approximately 49,000 distinct CDR3 sequences, with approximately 12% as singletons. The specimen was whole blood. The receptors were sampled from an adult who was a healthcare worker with PCR-confirmed SARS-CoV-2 infection or an uninfected control (not recorded which).

The table lists this clonotype with a few counts. The chain carries TRBV6-5 and TRBJ2-7; 9 bases are shared with TRBD2. Germline CDR1 is MNHEY and CDR2 is SVGAGI. V trimming: 6 bases; J trimming: 3 bases; junction bases outside the gene matches: 9. The CDR3 runs to 15 residues. The CDR3 region has the DNA TGTGCCAGCAGACGTAGCGGGAGAATAAACTACGAGCAGTACTTC. This sequence encodes CASRRSGRINYEQYF.

There are many counts of this clonotype. The chain employs TRBV7-2 and TRBJ1-4; tentatively, D is TRBD1 (5 bases). The CDR3 loop spans 15 amino acids. The germline V gene encodes CDR1 SGHTA and CDR2 FQGNSA. V shed 4 bases and J shed 5 bases, with 14 bases lying between them. CDR3 bases: TGTGCCAGCAGCTCTGGGGGGGGACTCAATGAAAAACTGTTTTTT. This encodes CASSSGGGLNEKLFF.

For this clonotype: This may come from a read error, since a much larger clone is one base off. The rearrangement links TRBV11-2 to TRBJ1-6; D perhaps matches TRBD1 (5 bases). CDR1 and CDR2 from the germline V gene are SGHAT and FQNNGV. The CDR3 totals 14 residues. Deletions cut 11 bases from V and 3 bases from J, with 14 bases between. CDR3 coding DNA: TGTGCCGGCGGACACCTGAACTATAATTCACCCCTCCACTTT. Amino acid sequence: CAGGHLNYNSPLHF.

This clonotype was recorded at least ten times. V gene TRBV6-1 combines with J gene TRBJ2-7, with D possibly being TRBD1 or TRBD2 (5 bases each). Per germline, CDR1 MNHNS and CDR2 SASEGT. Trimming removed 4 bases at V and 0 bases at J, with 16 bases between. The CDR3 extends over 16 amino acids. The CDR3, as DNA: TGTGCCAGCAGTGCCTATCCGGGACGTTCCTCCTACGAGCAGTACTTC. This translates into CASSAYPGRSSYEQYF.

This clonotype has a count of ten or more. This chain links TRBV18 with TRBJ1-1, with 9 bases fitting TRBD1. The CDR3 is 15 residues long. Germline CDR1 is KGHSH and CDR2 is LQKENI. The trim removed 3 bases at V and 3 bases at J, leaving 5 bases unmatched. CDR3 DNA: TGTGCCAGCTCACCGCGACAGGGGGATGACACTGAAGCTTTCTTT. Protein sequence: CASSPRQGDDTEAFF.

This clonotype was seen more than once but under ten times. V gene TRBV11-2 combines with J gene TRBJ1-1, with a weak D call TRBD1 (6 bases). V gave up 0 bases and J gave up 0 bases, with 11 bases separating them. The CDR3 has 16 amino acids. The V gene's germline CDR1 is SGHAT and CDR2 FQNNGV. In DNA form, the CDR3 reads TGTGCCAGCAGCTTAGACCCAGGACAGATGAACACTGAAGCTTTCTTT. It is translated as CASSLDPGQMNTEAFF.

This sequence joins TRBV9 and TRBJ2-7; D may be TRBD2 (6 bases). The germline V gene has CDR1 SGDLS and CDR2 YYNGEE. The CDR3 totals 14 residues. V lost 3 bases and J lost 3, with 13 bases in between. The chain's CDR3 is CASSASVTDYEQYF. The CDR3 DNA is TGTGCCAGCAGCGCTAGCGTCACCGACTACGAGCAGTACTTC.

This clonotype was detected many times. The chain recombines TRBV7-2 with TRBJ1-1; D unresolved. CDR1 SGHTA and CDR2 FQGNSA come from the germline V gene. The CDR3 is 14 amino acids. Trimming left V 7 bases short and J 4 bases short, with 16 bases between. For the CDR3, the DNA is TGTGCCAGCACCCGTCTGGGATGGGCCACTGAAGCTTTCTTT. It yields the protein CASTRLGWATEAFF. The full variable domain, rest sourced from reference TRBV7-2 and TRBJ1-1, is GAGVSQSPSNKVTEKGKDVELRCDPISGHTALYWYRQSLGQGLEFLIYFQGNSAPDKSGLPSDRFSAERTGGSVSTLTIQRTQQEDSAVYLCASTRLGWATEAFFGQGTRLTVV.

A few counts support this clonotype. The V and J genes are TRBV5-1 and TRBJ2-7; TRBD2 matches at 11 bases. V dropped 4 bases and J dropped 0; count of bases not matched to a gene: 6. The CDR3 sequence is 16 residues long. Germline V gives CDR1 SGHRS, CDR2 YFSETQ. CDR3 nucleotides: TGCGCCAGCAGCCCCACCGGGACTAGCGGCTCCTACGAGCAGTACTTC. It encodes CASSPTGTSGSYEQYF.

The chain recombines TRBV29-1 with TRBJ2-7; 10 bases line up with TRBD2. With 6 bases clipped from V and 4 bases from J, the junction kept 12 bases outside the gene matches. CDR1 and CDR2 (germline): SQVTM, ANQGSEA. There are 15 residues in the CDR3. For the CDR3, the DNA is TGCAGCGTCGCCGGCCTAGCGGGAGTTAGGTACGAGCAGTACTTC. It specifies CSVAGLAGVRYEQYF.

The chain links TRBV28 to TRBJ2-7; a possible D gene is TRBD2 (6 bases). Germline V gene lookup returns CDR1 MDHEN and CDR2 SYDVKM. This CDR3 has 15 amino acids. V lost 6 bases, J lost 0 bases, and 15 bases lay in between. CDR3 in amino acids: CASSPPGLVSYEQYF. In nucleotides, the CDR3 is TGTGCCAGCAGCCCACCGGGACTGGTCTCCTACGAGCAGTACTTC.

The chain links TRBV20-1 to TRBJ2-3; 11 nucleotides match TRBD2. The V gene end was trimmed by 1 base and the J gene end by 6 bases; junction bases not matched to a gene: 9. Germline CDR1 DFQATT, CDR2 SNEGSKA (reference sequence). This CDR3 region has 16 residues. The CDR3 loop reads CSARVEGGLAGDTQYF. The CDR3 DNA reads as TGCAGTGCTAGAGTAGAGGGCGGACTAGCGGGCGATACGCAGTATTTT.

The V and J genes are TRBV20-1 and TRBJ1-5; D gene unclear. The germline V and J ends were trimmed by 3 bases and 4 bases, with 7 bases remaining between them. CDR1 is DFQATT, CDR2 SNEGSKA, per germline (reference sequence). There are 12 residues in the CDR3. CDR3 in amino acids: CSASRGNQPQHF. The CDR3 DNA reads as TGCAGTGCTAGTCGAGGAAATCAGCCCCAGCATTTT.

This chain links TRBV28 with TRBJ1-1; D may be TRBD1 (5 bases). CDR3 length: 12 residues. From germline, CDR1 is MDHEN and CDR2 SYDVKM. V was shortened by 4 bases and J by 7 bases, with 10 bases between the two germline ends. In DNA, the CDR3 is TGTGCCAGCAGTTACGGGGGGATTGAAGCTTTCTTT. This codes for CASSYGGIEAFF. Looking up the rest from reference TRBV28 and TRBJ1-1 gives the full variable domain: DVKVTQSSRYLVKRTGEKVFLECVQDMDHENMFWYRQDPGLGLRLIYFSYDVKMKEKGDIPEGYSVSREKKERFSLILESASTNQTSMYLCASSYGGIEAFFGQGTRLTVV.

This clonotype was seen a handful of times. The junction does not match germline at one end; this may be a read error. The genes are TRBV29-1 and TRBJ1-6, with TRBD1 as a possible D gene (5 bases). From germline, CDR1 is SQVTM and CDR2 ANQGSEA. This CDR3 has 19 residues. CDR3 DNA sequence: TGCAGCGTTGAAGGTTTGGGGGGGGGTTTCCCTACCTACAATTCACCCCTCCACTTT. This codes for CSVEGLGGGFPTYNSPLHF.

In its sample, this clonotype was seen many times. V gene TRBV9 combines with J gene TRBJ2-7, with 9 bases aligning to TRBD1. This CDR3 has 18 residues. With V trimmed by 0 bases and J by 0 bases, 10 bases remained unmatched. Germline V lookup: CDR1 SGDLS, CDR2 YYNGEE. The DNA for the CDR3 is TGTGCCAGCAGCGTAGGAGGGACAGGGAAGATTTTCTCCTACGAGCAGTACTTC. It encodes CASSVGGTGKIFSYEQYF.

The chain employs TRBV12-3 or TRBV12-4 and TRBJ1-6; D gene ambiguous. Trimming removed 2 bases at V and 2 bases at J, with 7 bases between. The CDR3 length is 15 residues. The CDR3 spells CASSLNSAYNSPLHF. The CDR3 DNA follows: TGTGCCAGCAGTTTAAATTCTGCCTATAATTCACCCCTCCACTTT.